This entry lists 22 T cell receptor beta chains sequenced from one sample in a study of blood T cells in healthy people across ages. A second PCR, run for roughly 7 to 11 cycles, used a sample-barcoded 5' primer plus a J-beta primer mix. TCRdb passed the 5' RACE reads through MiXCR, listing each CDR3 protein once. The sample holds about 560,000 distinct CDR3 sequences; about 25% are singletons and the top ten take about 3.9%. The same data also went into a second study, on T cells of mothers and their children.

Sample: blood. The receptors shown here come from a boy between 2 and 10 years old in good health.

This clonotype has only a few counts. J is TRBJ2-2 and V is TRBV5-8; 8 nucleotides align to TRBD2. With 3 bases clipped from V and 7 bases from J, the junction kept 8 bases outside the gene matches. The length of the CDR3 is 15 residues. CDR1 and CDR2 from the germline V gene are SGHTS and YDEGEE. This CDR3 is CASSSPGLVLGELFF. For the CDR3, the DNA is TGTGCCAGCAGCTCCCCGGGACTAGTCCTCGGGGAGCTGTTTTTT.

The gene calls are TRBV11-2 and TRBJ2-5; D call uncertain. Trimming removed 5 bases at V and 4 bases at J, with 11 bases between. CDR1 is SGHAT and CDR2 is FQNNGV in the germline V gene. The CDR3 spans 13 residues. CDR3 region: CASSREGTETQYF. The CDR3 DNA follows: TGTGCCAGCAGCCGCGAAGGAACAGAGACCCAGTACTTC. Based on the CDR3 plus reference TRBV11-2 and TRBJ2-5, the full variable domain is EAGVAQSPRYKIIEKRQSVAFWCNPISGHATLYWYQQILGQGPKLLIQFQNNGVVDDSQLPKDRFSAERLKGVDSTLKIQPAKLEDSAVYLCASSREGTETQYFGPGTRLLVL.

The chain employs TRBV29-1 and TRBJ2-2; D gene unclear. The CDR3 covers 15 residues. V shed 0 bases and J shed 5 bases, with 13 bases lying between them. CDR1 is SQVTM and CDR2 is ANQGSEA in the germline V gene. The CDR3 DNA is TGCAGCGTTGAAGAGAGAAAGGGTCTGACCGGGGAGCTGTTTTTT. As protein: CSVEERKGLTGELFF.

The V call is TRBV5-1, the J call TRBJ2-1, with D possibly matching TRBD1 (5 bases). The CDR3 has 14 amino acids. V lost 1 base, J lost 4 bases, and 9 bases lay in between. Germline V gene sequence: CDR1 SGHRS, CDR2 YFSETQ. The CDR3 DNA follows: TGCGCCAGCAGCTTGCGCAGGACATACAATGAGCAGTTCTTC. It translates to CASSLRRTYNEQFF.

The rearrangement links TRBV4-1 to TRBJ2-4; TRBD2 aligns across 8 bases. Germline assignment: CDR1 MGHRA and CDR2 YSYEKL. This CDR3 comprises 16 residues. V dropped 1 base and J dropped 7; count of bases not matched to a gene: 9. The CDR3 here is CASSQARLAGGNIQYF. The CDR3 bases are TGCGCCAGCAGCCAAGCCCGGCTAGCGGGCGGGAACATTCAGTACTTC.

The V call is TRBV18, the J call TRBJ2-1; 7 bases match TRBD2. The end of the DNA fits TRBJ2-5 better, so the J call may be wrong. CDR3 length: 15 amino acids. Per the germline V gene, CDR1 is KGHSH and CDR2 is LQKENI. For the CDR3, the DNA is TGTGCCAGCTCACCACCTATGGGGGGGAAAGAGACCCAGTACTTC. Amino acid sequence: CASSPPMGGKETQYF.

This chain uses TRBV6-1 with TRBJ2-7, with no clear D. From germline, CDR1 is MNHNS and CDR2 SASEGT. The CDR3 totals 14 residues. The V end lost 0 bases, the J end lost 2 bases, and 8 bases lay between the germline ends. The CDR3 DNA follows: TGTGCCAGCAGTGAAGCGGTCGGGCCCTACGAGCAGTACTTC. The encoded protein is CASSEAVGPYEQYF.

The V and J genes are TRBV21-1 and TRBJ2-2; the table's D call of TRBD1 was not tested on the DNA. TRBV21-1 is a documented pseudogene. This CDR3 has 16 residues. The chain's CDR3 is CDWDRTSFSKPQELFF. The CDR3 region has the DNA TGTGACTGGGACAGGACAAGCTTCTCCAAGCCCCAGGAGCTGTTTTTT.

This chain connects TRBV2 to TRBJ2-1; possible D gene TRBD2, 7 bases. V was pared by 2 bases and J by 9 bases, with 17 bases between. The CDR3 is 15 residues long. CDR1 is SNHLY, CDR2 FYNNEI, per germline. The CDR3 loop is CASSERVGGAIEQFF. The CDR3, as DNA: TGTGCCAGCAGTGAACGGGTGGGGGGGGCTATTGAGCAGTTCTTC.

The genes are TRBV3-1 and TRBJ2-3, with D tentatively TRBD2 (6 bases). Germline CDR1 is LGHDT and CDR2 is YNNKEL (reference sequence). V shed 4 bases and J shed 6 bases, with 11 bases lying between them. CDR3 length equals 13 residues. This CDR3 reads CASSPRDLDTQYF. The CDR3 DNA reads as TGTGCCAGCAGCCCCCGGGACTTGGATACGCAGTATTTT.

This chain uses TRBV5-1 with TRBJ1-6; D ambiguous. Germline lookup yields CDR1 SGHRS and CDR2 YFSETQ. The CDR3 totals 14 residues. Trimming cost V 2 bases and J 8 bases, with 11 bases left between them. The CDR3 reads CASSFNGEHSPLHF. CDR3 bases: TGCGCCAGCAGCTTTAACGGTGAACATTCACCCCTCCACTTT.

In its sample, this clonotype was seen a few times. The chain combines TRBV3-1 with TRBJ2-5; no clear D gene. Germline values: CDR1 LGHDT, CDR2 YNNKEL (reference sequence). Trimming removed 4 bases at V and 2 bases at J, with 11 bases between. CDR3 length: 14 amino acids. CDR3 DNA: TGTGCCAGCAGCCCGGGTACTTTACAAGAGACCCAGTACTTC. Its protein product is CASSPGTLQETQYF.

The gene calls are TRBV6-2 or TRBV6-3 and TRBJ2-7, with D possibly being TRBD1 or TRBD2 (5 bases each). V gave up 6 bases and J gave up 6 bases, with 12 bases separating them. The CDR3 sequence is 12 residues long. CDR1 MNHEY and CDR2 SVGEGT come from the germline V gene. The CDR3 sequence is CASRYRGLEQYF. The CDR3 nucleotides read TGTGCCAGCAGATACCGGGGCCTCGAGCAGTACTTC.

Concerning this clonotype itself: At one boundary the junction diverges from the germline segment, which might be a read error. The J gene is TRBJ2-3, the V gene TRBV5-1, with D uncertain. This CDR3 is built from 12 residues. Germline-derived CDR1 and CDR2 are SGHRS and YFSETQ. This CDR3 reads CASSSGTDAQYF. CDR3 sequence (DNA): TGCGCCAGCAGCTCTGGCACAGATGCGCAGTATTTT.

This chain connects TRBV7-9 to TRBJ2-1, with 9 bases identical to TRBD2. This CDR3 comprises 17 residues. Germline V CDR1 and CDR2: SEHNR, FQNEAQ (reference sequence). V gave up 5 bases and J gave up 2 bases; unmatched junction bases: 10. The CDR3, as DNA: TGTGCCAGCAGCCCGAACGGACTAGCGCGGACCTACAATGAGCAGTTCTTC. Translation gives CASSPNGLARTYNEQFF.

This clonotype was counted a few times. J is TRBJ2-6 and V is TRBV5-1, with TRBD1 matching 11 bases. V shed 1 base and J 1 base; nucleotides not matched to a gene: 7. Germline CDR1 and CDR2: SGHRS and YFSETQ. The CDR3 has 19 residues. This chain's CDR3 is CASSLSGTGGSSGANVLTF. The CDR3 bases are TGCGCCAGCAGCTTGAGCGGGACAGGGGGAAGTTCTGGGGCCAACGTCCTGACTTTC. The full variable domain, rest sourced from reference TRBV5-1 and TRBJ2-6, is KAGVTQTPRYLIKTRGQQVTLSCSPISGHRSVSWYQQTPGQGLQFLFEYFSETQRNKGNFPGRFSGRQFSNSRSEMNVSTLELGDSALYLCASSLSGTGGSSGANVLTFGAGSRLTVL.

Here the CDR3 reads CSAGDRGANQYF. For the CDR3, the DNA is TGCAGTGCCGGGGACAGGGGGGCGAACCAGTACTTC. This chain uses TRBV20-1 with TRBJ2-5, with 11 bases identical to TRBD1. V shed 6 bases, J shed 10 bases, and the junction held 7 bases outside the gene matches. Germline V gene sequence: CDR1 DFQATT, CDR2 SNEGSKA (reference sequence). CDR3 length equals 12 residues.

The sample holds many counts of this clonotype. The chain carries TRBV4-2 and TRBJ2-1, with D possibly TRBD1 on 5 matching bases. Germline CDR1 is LGHNA and CDR2 is YNFKEQ. This CDR3 contains 15 residues. V lost 6 bases and J 0 bases, leaving 12 bases between the germline ends. The CDR3 DNA is TGTGCCAGCAGTGCTAGGGGTCCCTCCTACAATGAGCAGTTCTTC. This codes for CASSARGPSYNEQFF.

This clonotype came up a few times. CDR3 region: CASSLRTGDTEAFF. DNA of the CDR3: TGTGCCAGCAGTTTAAGGACAGGGGACACTGAAGCTTTCTTT. V and J are TRBV27 and TRBJ1-1; 9 nucleotides agree with TRBD1. After removal of 2 bases from V and 3 bases from J, the junction contained 1 base not matched to a gene. CDR3 length: 14 amino acids. Per the germline V gene, CDR1 is MNHEY and CDR2 is SMNVEV (reference sequence).

This sequence joins TRBV4-1 and TRBJ2-3; TRBD1 agrees at 8 bases. The V gene end was trimmed by 1 base and the J gene end by 4 bases; junction bases not matched to a gene: 7. Germline V gives CDR1 MGHRA, CDR2 YSYEKL. The CDR3 is 16 residues long. The CDR3 DNA is TGCGCCAGCAGCCAAGTCTGGCAGGGGGCAGCAGATACGCAGTATTTT. This sequence encodes CASSQVWQGAADTQYF.

This clonotype turned up a few times. The V gene is TRBV15, the J gene TRBJ2-7; unclear D gene. This CDR3 comprises 13 residues. Germline CDR1 and CDR2: LNHNV and YYDKDF (reference sequence). V was cut by 8 bases and J by 5 bases, with 16 bases left in between. The CDR3 reads CATRLLGLDEQYF. Written as DNA, the CDR3 is TGTGCCACCCGGCTCCTAGGTCTCGACGAGCAGTACTTC.

This clonotype has only one observation. The chain's CDR3 is CASTGRGSSWGAFF. The CDR3 DNA reads as TGTGCCAGCACTGGACGTGGGAGTTCTTGGGGAGCTTTCTTT. The genes are TRBV28 and TRBJ1-1, with D unclear. The germline V gene encodes CDR1 MDHEN and CDR2 SYDVKM. Trimming stripped 7 bases from V and 10 bases from J, with 22 bases between. This CDR3 is built from 14 residues.